Listed below are T cell receptor beta chains from one sample, sequenced in a study of regulatory T cells in long-lasting Graves disease. TCRdb reprocessed the multiplex PCR reads with MiXCR, giving one entry per CDR3 protein. This table has some 470,000 distinct CDR3 sequences, roughly 21% appearing once. Sequenced material: peripheral blood mononuclear cells (PBMCs), taken when the disease was refractory, from a patient treated with antithyroid drugs. All receptors derive from a female donor with Graves disease. Both conserved end residues are part of each CDR3. A D gene is named only where the DNA matches it firmly. Where a row states a size, it is once, few, many or the class of an expanded clone; other rows omit it.

J gene: TRBJ2-1; D gene: -; V gene: TRBV24-1; clone size: once; CDR3 protein: CATGEPLRNEQFF; CDR3 DNA: TGTGCCACCGGGGAGCCACTCCGCAATGAGCAGTTCTTC
J gene: TRBJ1-1; D gene: TRBD1; V gene: TRBV19; clone size: many; CDR3 protein: CASSRGTGSNTEAFF; CDR3 DNA: TGTGCCAGTAGTAGGGGGACAGGGTCGAACACTGAAGCTTTCTTT
J gene: TRBJ2-1; D gene: TRBD1; V gene: TRBV27; clone size: -; CDR3 protein: CASSPPSRDRVVNEQFF; CDR3 DNA: TGTGCCAGCAGTCCGCCCTCCCGGGACAGGGTCGTAAATGAGCAGTTCTTC
J gene: TRBJ2-5; D gene: TRBD2; V gene: TRBV15; clone size: many; CDR3 protein: CATSRALAGQETQYF; CDR3 DNA: TGTGCCACCAGCAGAGCTCTAGCGGGACAAGAGACCCAGTACTTC
J gene: TRBJ2-2; D gene: TRBD1; V gene: TRBV2; clone size: many; CDR3 protein: CASRPTGHTGELFF; CDR3 DNA: TGTGCCAGCAGACCGACAGGGCACACCGGGGAGCTGTTTTTT
J gene: TRBJ2-7; D gene: TRBD2; V gene: TRBV30; clone size: -; CDR3 protein: CAWSVAGGDEQYF; CDR3 DNA: TGTGCCTGGAGTGTAGCGGGGGGTGATGAGCAGTACTTC
J gene: TRBJ2-3; D gene: -; V gene: TRBV20-1; clone size: -; CDR3 protein: CSAQGERRGTDTQYF; CDR3 DNA: TGCAGTGCCCAGGGAGAGCGGAGAGGCACAGATACGCAGTATTTT
J gene: TRBJ1-1; D gene: TRBD1; V gene: TRBV28; clone size: many; CDR3 protein: CATGQGVEGTEAFF; CDR3 DNA: TGTGCCACGGGACAGGGGGTAGAGGGCACTGAAGCTTTCTTT
J gene: TRBJ1-2; D gene: -; V gene: TRBV25-1; clone size: -; CDR3 protein: CASSEKNSFYGYTF; CDR3 DNA: TGTGCCAGCAGTGAAAAAAACAGCTTCTATGGCTACACCTTC
J gene: TRBJ1-1; D gene: -; V gene: TRBV5-6; clone size: many; CDR3 protein: CASSLGTRTDTEAFF; CDR3 DNA: TGTGCCAGCAGCTTGGGGACAAGAACGGACACTGAAGCTTTCTTT
J gene: TRBJ1-5; D gene: -; V gene: TRBV6-9; clone size: many; CDR3 protein: CASSYAEPDNQPQHF; CDR3 DNA: TGTGCCAGCAGTTACGCAGAACCCGACAATCAGCCCCAGCATTTT
J gene: TRBJ1-2; D gene: -; V gene: TRBV27; clone size: many; CDR3 protein: CASSLTTQTGANYGYTF; CDR3 DNA: TGTGCCAGCAGTTTAACGACACAGACCGGGGCTAACTATGGCTACACCTTC
J gene: TRBJ1-5; D gene: TRBD1; V gene: TRBV19; clone size: few; CDR3 protein: CASSSLGQGYGQPQHF; CDR3 DNA: TGTGCCAGTAGTAGCCTGGGACAGGGGTACGGTCAGCCCCAGCATTTT
J gene: TRBJ2-5; D gene: -; V gene: TRBV12-3/TRBV12-4; clone size: -; CDR3 protein: CASSGTPREETQYF; CDR3 DNA: TGTGCCAGCAGCGGGACCCCACGGGAAGAGACCCAGTACTTC
J gene: TRBJ2-7; D gene: -; V gene: TRBV6-2/TRBV6-3; clone size: -; CDR3 protein: CASSWTNSYEQYF; CDR3 DNA: TGTGCCAGCAGTTGGACAAATTCCTACGAGCAGTACTTC
J gene: TRBJ1-5; D gene: -; V gene: TRBV6-2/TRBV6-3; clone size: -; CDR3 protein: CASSGKGVGNQPQHF; CDR3 DNA: TGTGCCAGCAGCGGTAAGGGGGTCGGCAATCAGCCCCAGCATTTT